These 28 T cell receptor beta chains were sequenced from one sample in a study of lymphopenia after photon versus proton radiotherapy. Here immunoSEQ multiplex PCR was the method, and the copy in TCRdb shows in-frame clones only, minus some. The sample lists about 70,000 clones; around 90% were seen once. The sample in question was peripheral blood, obtained from a patient treated with photon-based radiotherapy. The receptor set was obtained from a woman aged 40-49 years with cholangiocarcinoma.

The genes are TRBV29-1 and TRBJ1-2; 7 nucleotides line up with TRBD1. The CDR3 is made up of 14 amino acids. J lost 2 bases, V lost 3 bases, and 6 bases had no gene match. Germline V gene data show CDR1 as SQVTM and CDR2 as ANQGSEA. The CDR3 DNA sequence: TGCAGCGTTGATGGAGGCAGGGGGAACTATGGCTACACCTTC. Translated, it gives CSVDGGRGNYGYTF.

The gene calls are TRBV10-2 and TRBJ2-7; D unclear. Germline V gene data show CDR1 as WSHSY and CDR2 as SAAADI. The ends were cut back, 0 bases at V and 5 bases at J, with 11 bases in the middle. The CDR3 loop spans 14 amino acids. Here the CDR3 DNA reads TGCGCCAGCAGTGAGTCCTATATGGCCGACGAGCAGTACTTC. Protein sequence: CASSESYMADEQYF.

V is TRBV28 and J is TRBJ1-6; perhaps TRBD1 as D (6 bases). There are 14 residues in the CDR3. V lost 6 bases and J 7 bases, leaving 13 bases between the germline ends. The germline gives CDR1 MDHEN, CDR2 SYDVKM. The CDR3 bases are TGTGCCAGCAGGGATGGAGGGGGAAATTCACCCCTCCACTTT. This translates into CASRDGGGNSPLHF.

V is TRBV18 and J is TRBJ2-2; 9 bases fit TRBD2. The CDR3 sequence is 16 residues long. The V gene end was trimmed by 6 bases and the J gene end by 3 bases; junction bases not matched to a gene: 8. The germline V gene has CDR1 KGHSH and CDR2 LQKENI. The CDR3 is CASSRPTSGYTGELFF. CDR3 DNA: TGTGCCAGCTCTCGCCCGACTAGCGGTTACACCGGGGAGCTGTTTTTT.

The rearrangement uses TRBV4-1 and TRBJ2-1; maybe TRBD2 (6 bases). The CDR3 runs to 14 residues. The V gene lost 8 bases and the J gene lost 6 bases, with 17 bases spanning the gap. Per the germline V gene, CDR1 is MGHRA and CDR2 is YSYEKL. The CDR3 region is CASGGRPSVNEQFF. The DNA for the CDR3 is TGCGCCAGCGGTGGGAGGCCCTCGGTCAATGAGCAGTTCTTC.

V is TRBV7-3 and J is TRBJ1-1; no definite D call. The germline CDR1 and CDR2 sequences are SGHTA and FQGTGA. There are 13 residues in the CDR3. V lost 5 bases and J lost 1, with 8 bases in between. The CDR3 here is CASSTQSNTEAFF. The CDR3, as DNA: TGTGCCAGCAGCACCCAGTCGAACACTGAAGCTTTCTTT.

The chain couples TRBV25-1 to TRBJ2-5; D is unclear. This CDR3 is built from 12 residues. Germline V gene lookup returns CDR1 MGHDK and CDR2 SYGVNS. Trimming pared 3 bases from V and 4 bases from J, leaving 6 bases between. The CDR3 nucleotides read TGTGCCAGCAGTGACCTCACAGAGACCCAGTACTTC. Residues: CASSDLTETQYF.

This clone was observed a handful of times. This sequence joins TRBV19 and TRBJ1-2; D unresolved. Between the trimmed V and J ends, which lost 5 bases and 2 bases, there was a span of 9 bases. CDR3 length equals 13 residues. Germline values: CDR1 LNHDA, CDR2 SQIVND (reference sequence). The CDR3 sequence: CASSHPPNYGYTF. The CDR3 DNA follows: TGTGCCAGTAGTCATCCCCCGAACTATGGCTACACCTTC.

This chain connects TRBV14 to TRBJ1-1; D is ambiguous. This CDR3 has 13 residues. V shed 6 bases and J shed 0 bases, with 8 bases lying between them. Germline loops: CDR1 SGHDN, CDR2 FVKESK. CDR3 sequence reads: CASSLLMNTEAFF. For the CDR3, the DNA is TGTGCCAGCAGTCTTCTCATGAACACTGAAGCTTTCTTT. The entire variable domain, with the rest obtained from reference TRBV14 and TRBJ1-1, is as follows: EAGVTQFPSHSVIEKGQTVTLRCDPISGHDNLYWYRRVMGKEIKFLLHFVKESKQDESGMPNNRFLAERTGGTYSTLKVQPAELEDSGVYFCASSLLMNTEAFFGQGTRLTVV.

This sequence joins TRBV5-4 and TRBJ1-2; D possibly corresponds to TRBD1 (5 bases). This CDR3 contains 14 residues. The germline V and J ends were trimmed by 3 bases and 7 bases, with 16 bases remaining between them. Germline V gene lookup returns CDR1 SGHNT and CDR2 YYREEE (reference sequence). CDR3 DNA: TGTGCCAGCAGCTCTCCGGGACTTCTAGGTGGCTACACCTTC. Translating it yields CASSSPGLLGGYTF.

The chain couples TRBV28 to TRBJ1-1; 7 nucleotides line up with TRBD1. The CDR3 runs to 14 residues. Germline lookup yields CDR1 MDHEN and CDR2 SYDVKM. Trimming took 7 bases from V and 3 from J; bases not matched to a gene: 8. The CDR3: CASTWGTAYTEAFF. CDR3 coding DNA: TGTGCCAGCACCTGGGGGACAGCCTACACTGAAGCTTTCTTT.

The gene calls are TRBV28 and TRBJ1-1; D gene unclear. Per the germline V gene, CDR1 is MDHEN and CDR2 is SYDVKM. The CDR3 consists of 14 residues. The V gene lost 5 bases and the J gene lost 0 bases, with 10 bases spanning the gap. CDR3 in amino acids: CASSQPQMNTEAFF. CDR3 DNA: TGTGCCAGCAGTCAACCCCAAATGAACACTGAAGCTTTCTTT.

The rearrangement joins TRBV5-1 to TRBJ2-1, with TRBD2 matching 8 bases. The germline V gene has CDR1 SGHRS and CDR2 YFSETQ. The ends lost 2 bases at V and 5 bases at J; junction bases unmatched: 3. The CDR3 has 14 residues. The CDR3 DNA follows: TGCGCCAGCAGCTTACCAGCGGGAGACAATGAGCAGTTCTTC. Translation gives CASSLPAGDNEQFF.

The CDR3 sequence is CASSWDSYGYTF. DNA for the CDR3: TGCGCCAGCAGTTGGGACAGCTATGGCTACACCTTC. This chain joins TRBV5-1 and TRBJ1-2; TRBD1 matches 7 bases. The ends lost 5 bases at V and 4 bases at J; junction bases unmatched: 2. Germline CDR1 SGHRS, CDR2 YFSETQ. The CDR3 is 12 amino acids.

The V gene is TRBV28, the J gene TRBJ2-3; 7 nucleotides match TRBD1. CDR3 length: 14 residues. The J segment lost 0 bases and the V segment lost 8 bases, leaving 5 bases of the junction unmatched. Germline V gene lookup returns CDR1 MDHEN and CDR2 SYDVKM. This CDR3 is CASSGGSSTDTQYF. In DNA form, the CDR3 reads TGTGCCAGCTCAGGGGGTTCTAGCACAGATACGCAGTATTTT.

The V call is TRBV4-3, the J call TRBJ1-2; TRBD1 matches at 10 bases. CDR1 is LGHNA, CDR2 YSLEER, per germline. The CDR3 loop spans 15 amino acids. Unmatched junction bases numbered 6, after V lost 0 bases and J lost 8 bases. As DNA, the CDR3 is TGCGCCAGCAGCCAAGAGAGGGACAGGGGTATCGGCTACACCTTC. Protein sequence: CASSQERDRGIGYTF.

The V gene is TRBV27, the J gene TRBJ2-3; D unresolved. This CDR3 is built from 16 residues. Germline values: CDR1 MNHEY, CDR2 SMNVEV (reference sequence). Trimming pared 9 bases from V and 2 bases from J, leaving 21 bases between. CDR3 amino acids: CASSSLGLPHTDTQYF. Written as DNA, the CDR3 is TGTGCCAGTTCGTCCCTCGGGCTCCCTCACACAGATACGCAGTATTTT.

V is TRBV5-1 and J is TRBJ2-7; the D call may be TRBD1 or TRBD2 (5 bases each). V lost 4 bases and J 3 bases, leaving 14 bases between the germline ends. The CDR3 extends over 14 amino acids. Germline lookup yields CDR1 SGHRS and CDR2 YFSETQ. The CDR3 region is CASSGTGRGYEQYF. CDR3 DNA sequence: TGCGCCAGCAGCGGGACGGGAAGAGGCTACGAGCAGTACTTC.

V and J are TRBV5-8 and TRBJ2-1; 9 bases map to TRBD2. Germline values: CDR1 SGHTS, CDR2 YDEGEE. This CDR3 is 16 amino acids long. After removal of 2 bases from V and 5 bases from J, the junction contained 8 bases not matched to a gene. As DNA, the CDR3 is TGTGCCAGCAGCTTCTCGAGAGCGGGGGGCAACAATGAGCAGTTCTTC. It codes for CASSFSRAGGNNEQFF.

The chain combines TRBV30 with TRBJ2-7; perhaps TRBD2 as D (5 bases). This CDR3 is built from 12 residues. Trimming removed 5 bases at V and 2 bases at J, with 10 bases between. Germline CDR1 and CDR2: GTSNPN and SVGIG (reference sequence). The CDR3 nucleotides are TGTGCCTGGGACACCGGGACCTACGAGCAGTACTTC. Its protein is CAWDTGTYEQYF. Full variable domain (remainder filled in from reference TRBV30 and TRBJ2-7): SQTIHQWPATLVQPVGSPLSLECTVEGTSNPNLYWYRQAAGRGLQLLFYSVGIGQISSEVPQNLSASRPQDRQFILSSKKLLLSDSGFYLCAWDTGTYEQYFGPGTRLTVT.

The gene calls are TRBV27 and TRBJ1-5; D unclear. Germline V gene lookup returns CDR1 MNHEY and CDR2 SMNVEV (reference sequence). The CDR3 spans 16 residues. V lost 0 bases to trimming and J lost 4 bases, with 13 bases between them. CDR3 region: CASSLSSGNWNQPQHF. CDR3 in DNA: TGTGCCAGCAGTTTATCCTCCGGGAATTGGAATCAGCCCCAGCATTTT.

This clone occurred once. This chain connects TRBV28 to TRBJ1-1; D gene ambiguous. The length of the CDR3 is 17 residues. V was shortened by 6 bases and J by 1 base, with 21 bases between the two germline ends. The germline CDR1 and CDR2 sequences are MDHEN and SYDVKM. CDR3 loop: CASSPPTAFGRNTEAFF. For the CDR3, the DNA is TGTGCCAGCAGCCCACCTACGGCATTCGGGCGGAACACTGAAGCTTTCTTT.

The chain links TRBV10-3 to TRBJ1-6; D gene ambiguous. V was pared by 0 bases and J by 6 bases, with 12 bases between. The CDR3 length is 16 residues. Germline CDR1 is ENHRY and CDR2 is SYGVKD. The CDR3 coding sequence is TGTGCCATCAGTGAGTCGACTCGGGCAGCTAATTCACCCCTCCACTTT. This codes for CAISESTRAANSPLHF.

V usage is TRBV7-3 and J usage is TRBJ2-5; D is possibly TRBD1 (6 bases). This CDR3 is built from 15 residues. Germline V gives CDR1 SGHTA, CDR2 FQGTGA. The V end lost 5 bases, the J end lost 2 bases, and 15 bases lay between the germline ends. CDR3 DNA sequence: TGTGCCAGCAGCATTACAGGGTTAGGGCAAGAGACCCAGTACTTC. Translation gives CASSITGLGQETQYF.

This clone was seen more than once but under ten times. The chain's CDR3 is CASSLQGGGTEAFF. CDR3 coding DNA: TGTGCCAGCAGTTTACAGGGCGGCGGCACTGAAGCTTTCTTT. This chain links TRBV27 with TRBJ1-1; D may be TRBD1 (5 bases). CDR3 length: 14 residues. V was shortened by 2 bases and J by 4 bases, with 11 bases between the two germline ends. Germline V gene sequence: CDR1 MNHEY, CDR2 SMNVEV (reference sequence).

V is TRBV19 and J is TRBJ2-1; D is possibly TRBD1 or TRBD2 (6 bases each). CDR1 and CDR2 from the germline V gene are LNHDA and SQIVND (reference sequence). CDR3 size: 15 residues. The V gene lost 3 bases and the J gene lost 8 bases, with 17 bases spanning the gap. This CDR3 is CASSILLLGGHEQFF. DNA of the CDR3: TGTGCCAGTAGTATTTTGCTGCTCGGGGGCCATGAGCAGTTCTTC.

The V call is TRBV7-8, the J call TRBJ2-7; 10 nucleotides agree with TRBD1. The CDR3 runs to 16 residues. With V trimmed by 4 bases and J by 2 bases, 8 bases remained unmatched. Germline V gives CDR1 SGHVS, CDR2 FQNEAQ. The CDR3 spells CASSSRTGGGTYEQYF. The CDR3 nucleotides are TGTGCCAGCAGCTCCCGGACAGGGGGGGGCACCTACGAGCAGTACTTC.

This rearrangement joins TRBV30 to TRBJ1-1; a possible D gene is TRBD1 (5 bases). Trimming removed 0 bases from V and 4 bases from J, with 12 bases in between. The CDR3 has 14 amino acids. Germline CDR1 and CDR2: GTSNPN and SVGIG (reference sequence). The CDR3 protein is CAWSVQRQSTEAFF. The CDR3 DNA is TGTGCCTGGAGTGTACAGAGACAGAGCACTGAAGCTTTCTTT.